These T cell receptor beta chains were read from a single sample in a study of cytomegalovirus exposure and HLA in healthy donors. The data were produced by immunoSEQ multiplex PCR, yet TCRdb's version contains in-frame clones alone and is incomplete. The table has approximately 200,000 clones, 70% to 90% seen once; the top ten hold less than 2.5%. Sequenced: PBMCs. Receptors originate from a woman aged 50 to 60 in good health and CMV-seronegative. CDR3s include the opening cysteine and the closing phenylalanine or tryptophan. Fields, in order: V gene, J gene, CDR3 protein.

>TRBV7-2|TRBJ2-2
CASSLFGSTKLFF
>TRBV7-3|TRBJ2-1
CASSLEGAYNEQFF
>TRBV5-4|TRBJ2-7
CASSPNSGRASYEQYF
>TRBV28|TRBJ2-7
CASSLGTSGSYEQYF
>TRBV27|TRBJ1-1
CASSYDRDTEAFF
>TRBV6-5|TRBJ2-3
CATGLAGHPGYF
>TRBV4-1|TRBJ2-1
CASSQGTGANEQFF
>TRBV27|TRBJ2-1
CASSFQSSDEQFF
>TRBV30|TRBJ1-3
CAWSIGPGNTIYF
>TRBV2|TRBJ2-3
CASSFDRGSTDTQYF
>TRBV6-5|TRBJ2-3
CASRPGGLADTQYF
>TRBV15|TRBJ1-5
CATSWGLYQPQHF
>TRBV27|TRBJ2-3
CASSPHLPLQMEDTDTQYF
>TRBV6-6|TRBJ1-1
CASSPGQGRPEAFF
>TRBV6-6|TRBJ2-7
CASTSGTMGQGEQYF
>TRBV5-1|TRBJ2-3
CASSPLSGDTQYF
>TRBV5-4|TRBJ2-3
CASSSLAGGITDTQYF
>TRBV18|TRBJ1-1
CASSLRQGNTEAFF
>TRBV5-1|TRBJ2-5
CASGSGQGYQETQYF
>TRBV28|TRBJ1-3
CASTLLSSGNTIYF
>TRBV19|TRBJ2-4
CASALEGGSAKNIQYF
>TRBV19|TRBJ2-7
CASSSSVLSYEQYF
>TRBV28|TRBJ1-1
CASRSGGVEAFF
>TRBV7-2|TRBJ2-2
CASRPPGRGGRRGELFF
>TRBV6-6|TRBJ1-1
CASSYSGQMNTEAFF
>TRBV28|TRBJ2-7
CATYRDSHGEQYF
>TRBV7-9|TRBJ2-5
CASTLVTGETQYF
>TRBV11-2|TRBJ2-3
CASSLVFRDTQYF
>TRBV30|TRBJ1-6
CAWIRDRVGSPLHF
>TRBV6-5|TRBJ2-3
CASSYRLPGTDTQYF
>TRBV7-2|TRBJ1-3
CASSFGTGGILSGNTIYF
>TRBV6-4|TRBJ2-1
CASSDRRGSSYNEQFF
>TRBV19|TRBJ2-1
CASSIGSGRIYEQFF
>TRBV7-2|TRBJ2-7
CASSLAHGQGVYEQYF
>TRBV9|TRBJ2-1
CASSVGQGGYGDEQFF
>TRBV9|TRBJ1-3
CASSVGQGAPTGNTIYF
>TRBV29-1|-
CSVYNRGPDEQYF
>TRBV6-1|TRBJ2-2
CASSGLAGVPGELFF
>TRBV27|TRBJ2-7
CASSSRTGSYEQYF
>TRBV6-5|TRBJ2-3
CATTPRTGRDTQYF
>TRBV6-5|TRBJ1-6
CASSWGTSDSPLHF
>TRBV6-5|TRBJ1-1
CASSRGTEAFF
>TRBV7-9|TRBJ2-1
CASKTGLYNEQFF
>TRBV5-4|TRBJ1-2
CASSFGGLGYGYTF
>TRBV5-1|TRBJ2-7
CASSSGLAGESDEQYF
>TRBV6-1|TRBJ2-5
CASRTSGRNKETQYF
>TRBV19|TRBJ2-7
CASSIATVSSYEQYF
>TRBV7-9|TRBJ1-3
CASSSTGAAFTSGNTIYF
>TRBV4-1|TRBJ2-3
CASSQEHRGSDTQYF
>TRBV28|TRBJ1-5
CASISGGSRGRPQHF
>TRBV19|TRBJ2-2
CASSIGQGSGELFF
>TRBV5-1|TRBJ1-5
CASSPDWPNQPQHF
>TRBV11-2|TRBJ1-5
CASSLGQGPNQPQHF
>TRBV5-1|TRBJ2-7
CASSLDGQGLGEQYF
>TRBV5-1|TRBJ2-3
CASSLAGTTDTQYF
>TRBV2|TRBJ1-4
CASSEGLQGTKLFF
>TRBV15|TRBJ2-7
CATSRERQGRYEQYF
>TRBV29-1|-
CSVEDPRYEQYF
>TRBV20-1|TRBJ1-4
CRPTGAEKLFF